The clone carrying this T cell receptor beta chain was observed at least ten times. What it binds is unknown. This specimen comes from a study of T cells in Graves' hyperthyroidism and ophthalmopathy. About the study: Any treatment followed the collection of peripheral blood at initial diagnosis. Study findings and constraints: Most thyroid clonotypes expanded above 0.001 appeared in blood too.

Hyperthyroidism was newly diagnosed in patients aged 18 to 65 (duration under 2 months). This sample holds PBMCs from 9.5 to 10 ml fresh peripheral blood. TCR beta CDR3 sequences were amplified from RNA transcripts. The HTBI primer set was used in a first-round RT-PCR of the TCR CDR3. TCRdb re-analysed the multiplex PCR reads in MiXCR, keeping a single row per CDR3 protein. The sample lists approximately 400,000 distinct CDR3 sequences; 15% to 17% were seen once. The sequencing input was blood. The receptor was isolated from a woman younger than 30 with Graves' hyperthyroidism that later progressed to Graves' ophthalmopathy.

CDR3 DNA: TGTGCCAGCAGCCAGGGAGATCTGCAGTACTTC. This gives the protein CASSQGDLQYF. V and J are TRBV3-1 and TRBJ2-7; a possible D gene is TRBD2 (5 bases). The germline gives CDR1 LGHDT, CDR2 YNNKEL (reference sequence). The CDR3 is made up of 11 amino acids. Trimming cost V 3 bases and J 9 bases, with 9 bases left between them.